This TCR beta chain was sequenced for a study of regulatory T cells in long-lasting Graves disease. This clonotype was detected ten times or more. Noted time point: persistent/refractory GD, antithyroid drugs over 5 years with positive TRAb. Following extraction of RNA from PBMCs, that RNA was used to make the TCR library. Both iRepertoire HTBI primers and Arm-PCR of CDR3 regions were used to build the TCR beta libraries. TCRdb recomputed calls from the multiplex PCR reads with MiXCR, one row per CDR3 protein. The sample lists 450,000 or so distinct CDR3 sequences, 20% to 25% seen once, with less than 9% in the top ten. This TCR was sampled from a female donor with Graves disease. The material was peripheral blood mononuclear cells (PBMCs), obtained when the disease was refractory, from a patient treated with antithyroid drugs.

CDR3 DNA sequence: TGTGCCAGCAGTGAAGCAGGGAGTGTATACGAGCAGTACTTC. It encodes CASSEAGSVYEQYF. This chain links TRBV2 with TRBJ2-7, with D maybe TRBD2 (5 bases). CDR3 length: 14 residues. In germline, CDR1 is SNHLY, CDR2 FYNNEI. V was cut by 0 bases and J by 4 bases, with 10 bases left in between.